This T cell receptor (beta chain) was found in a study of graft-versus-host responses after intestinal transplantation (dated by TCRdb to 2020 to 2022). In the study overall: The transplants that recipients received were multivisceral, liver-intestinal, or isolated intestinal. A peak of at least 4% donor T cells among recipient peripheral blood mononuclear cells was the definition used for donor T cell macrochimerism. A cohort of around 25 intestinal transplant recipients, including one retransplant, was enrolled, and a few patients lacking pretransplant specimens were excluded. Rather than being sequenced by the commercial service, samples from a few later patients were sequenced in-house on an Illumina MiSeq and processed with MiXCR. Every recipient was given anti-thymocyte globulin induction, then maintenance tacrolimus and steroids for about three years. After intestinal transplantation, graft-versus-host and host-versus-graft alloreactive T cell clones were followed in the graft, circulation and bone marrow using bulk TCR-beta CDR3 sequencing. To identify alloreactive clones, pre-transplant mixed lymphocyte reaction products were sequenced and then compared with unstimulated pre-transplant donor and recipient T cells. What the study reported, not specific to this receptor: Early after transplant, declines in HvG clones were associated with peak levels of circulating GvH clones. Conclusions were limited by the relatively low number and heterogeneity of intestinal transplant patients. In patients with donor T cell macrochimerism, the allografts had high GvH to HvG T cell clonal ratios. GvH clones were detected in recipient bone marrow, and some of these GvH clones were observed earlier in ileal mucosa or blood, consistent with an intestinal mucosal origin.

As concerns this clone: What this receptor recognizes is not known. Per-nucleotide qualities are absent, and no much larger clonotype sits a single base away.

Per the publication, the time point label means: cells obtained before transplantation from donor or recipient. CD3+CD4+ and CD3+CD8+ populations were FACS-sorted from unstimulated pre-transplant donor and recipient cells taken from spleen or lymph nodes. The CDR3 measures 14 amino acids from cysteine to phenylalanine. The kept DNA is CDR3 alone, 42 bases in frame from the first base. The CDR1 and CDR2 encoded by the germline V gene (reference sequence) are PRHDT and FYEKMQ. V lost 5 bases and J lost 4 bases; the stretch between them is 14 bases long. Library preparation was by the immunoSEQ multiplex PCR assay. For most patients, genomic DNA was isolated with the Qiagen DNeasy Blood and Tissue Kit and shipped frozen to Adaptive Biotechnologies for TCR sequencing. For most patients, genomic DNA was subjected to high-throughput TCR-beta CDR3 sequencing by Adaptive Biotechnologies. In the authors' own workflow: TCR sequencing data for some 17 patients were retrieved from Adaptive's ImmunoSEQ software; a few other patients were processed with MiXCR and VDJtools. CD4 versus CD8 sorting errors were corrected by removing sequences found in both subsets at a frequency ratio below 5:1. CDR3 nucleotide sequences shared between donor and recipient were removed because the origin of such sequences could not be assigned. At least 2-fold expansion over unstimulated cells and a minimum CFSE-low frequency of 0.002% (template counts) or 0.001% (read counts) were required for clones to be classified as alloreactive. Mappable clones were those detected in sequenced pre-transplant spleen, lymph node, or MLR CFSE-low populations of the donor or recipient. The cumulative frequency of alloreactive clones was calculated as a percentage of all sequences, weighted by copy number. TCRdb mirrors the immuneACCESS table, restricted to in-frame sequences. Some clones are absent from its copies; in checked studies, under half trace to an unresolved V gene, and the reason for the others is unknown. V, J and clone size derive from that table, while D and trimming were established from the DNA sequence. This sample gives about 99,000 clones in total; about 90% of them show up just once. The top ten clonotypes cover over 0.06% of the sample.

The chain joins TRBV13 to TRBJ1-1, with TRBD1 perhaps the D gene, on 6 matching bases. Sequenced material: unstimulated CD8+ T cells sorted from spleen or lymph node cells, taken before transplant. This receptor was obtained from a human donor who was the organ donor for an intestinal transplant. This receptor carries the CDR3 CASSGKQGTTEAFF. The sequenced DNA: TGTGCCAGCAGCGGAAAGCAGGGGACCACTGAAGCTTTCTTT.